The 23 T cell receptor beta chains given below trace back to one sample, sequenced in a study of blood T cell repertoires in COVID-19. Produced via immunoSEQ multiplex PCR; TCRdb's table is partial and in-frame only. The sample shows fewer than 120,000 clones, roughly 82% of them seen only once. Source material: peripheral blood. The receptors come from a woman aged 60-75 years with acute or convalescent COVID-19.

The J gene is TRBJ2-7, the V gene TRBV4-3; 8 bases align to TRBD1. CDR1 LGHNA and CDR2 YSLEER come from the germline V gene. The CDR3 totals 16 residues. J was trimmed by 4 bases and V by 1 base; bases with no gene match: 9. This chain's CDR3 is CASSQGMNRGKYEQYF. CDR3 sequence (DNA): TGCGCCAGCAGCCAAGGTATGAACAGGGGGAAGTACGAGCAGTACTTC.

CDR3 DNA: TGTGCCAGCAGCAACCGGGACAGGGGGTCCCAAGAGACCCAGTACTTC. Its translation is CASSNRDRGSQETQYF. The chain employs TRBV9 and TRBJ2-5; TRBD1 aligns across 11 bases. Germline CDR1 and CDR2: SGDLS and YYNGEE. J was trimmed by 1 base and V by 4 bases; bases with no gene match: 6. The CDR3 is made up of 16 amino acids. Combining the CDR3 with reference TRBV9 and TRBJ2-5 gives the whole variable domain DSGVTQTPKHLITATGQRVTLRCSPRSGDLSVYWYQQSLDQGLQFLIQYYNGEERAKGNILERFSAQQFPDLHSELNLSSLELGDSALYFCASSNRDRGSQETQYFGPGTRLLVL.

The rearrangement uses TRBV7-6 and TRBJ2-7; 10 bases are a match to TRBD1. Germline V gene data show CDR1 as SGHVS and CDR2 as FNYEAQ. This CDR3 is 14 amino acids long. The V segment lost 4 bases and the J segment 5 bases; nucleotides outside the gene matches: 5. The DNA of the CDR3 is TGTGCCAGCAGCTGGACCGGGACAGGGGACGAGCAGTACTTC. This encodes CASSWTGTGDEQYF.

This chain connects TRBV30 to TRBJ1-1, with 7 positions matching TRBD1. The CDR3 totals 14 residues. Germline values: CDR1 GTSNPN, CDR2 SVGIG (reference sequence). With 2 bases clipped from V and 1 base from J, the junction kept 4 bases outside the gene matches. CDR3 protein: CAWSKGQANTEAFF. The CDR3 DNA is TGTGCCTGGAGTAAAGGACAGGCGAACACTGAAGCTTTCTTT. The full variable domain, rest sourced from reference TRBV30 and TRBJ1-1, is SQTIHQWPATLVQPVGSPLSLECTVEGTSNPNLYWYRQAAGRGLQLLFYSVGIGQISSEVPQNLSASRPQDRQFILSSKKLLLSDSGFYLCAWSKGQANTEAFFGQGTRLTVV.

The rearrangement links TRBV30 to TRBJ1-4; the D gene is possibly TRBD1 (5 bases). In germline, CDR1 is GTSNPN, CDR2 SVGIG (reference sequence). The CDR3 sequence is 14 residues long. The CDR3 reads CAWGRGPTNEKLFF. In DNA, the CDR3 is TGTGCATGGGGCCGAGGTCCAACTAATGAAAAACTGTTTTTT.

This clone appeared a few times. The chain recombines TRBV29-1 with TRBJ1-2, with 10 bases that match TRBD1. Germline loops: CDR1 SQVTM, CDR2 ANQGSEA. The trim removed 4 bases at V and 2 bases at J, leaving 7 bases unmatched. The CDR3 is made up of 15 amino acids. CDR3 nucleotides: TGCAGCGTTGGGGACAGGGGAACGTCCAACTATGGCTACACCTTC. This encodes CSVGDRGTSNYGYTF.

This chain connects TRBV18 to TRBJ1-4; a weak D match, TRBD1 (5 bases). Germline CDR1 and CDR2: KGHSH and LQKENI. The length of the CDR3 is 15 residues. Deletions cut 3 bases from V and 2 bases from J, with 10 bases between. CDR3: CASSPFSGTNEKLFF. Here the CDR3 DNA reads TGTGCCAGCTCACCCTTCTCAGGGACTAATGAAAAACTGTTTTTT.

The rearrangement uses TRBV30 and TRBJ2-3; 9 bases align to TRBD2. The CDR3 length is 15 residues. Germline-derived CDR1 and CDR2 are GTSNPN and SVGIG (reference sequence). J gave up 7 bases and V 3 bases, and 11 bases lay outside the gene matches. Here the CDR3 DNA reads TGTGCCTGGAGCGACCCTCTAGCGGGGTTATATACGCAGTATTTT. This translates into CAWSDPLAGLYTQYF.

The CDR3 DNA follows: TGTGCCAGTAGTATTTATTGGACAGGGCAGGAAGGCTACACCTTC. This translates into CASSIYWTGQEGYTF. The chain recombines TRBV19 with TRBJ1-2; 8 nucleotides align to TRBD1. V was pared by 3 bases and J by 8 bases, with 11 bases of the junction left unmatched. There are 15 residues in the CDR3. Germline CDR1 LNHDA, CDR2 SQIVND (reference sequence).

The chain is built from TRBV6-2 or TRBV6-3 and TRBJ2-1; the match to TRBD2 covers 8 bases. V shed 2 bases, J shed 6 bases, and the junction held 6 bases outside the gene matches. Germline values: CDR1 MNHEY, CDR2 SVGEGT. The CDR3 is 15 residues long. The CDR3 sequence is CASSYGGLGANEQFF. The CDR3 DNA reads TGTGCCAGCAGTTACGGGGGACTAGGGGCCAATGAGCAGTTCTTC.

CDR3 sequence reads: CASSLAGGYGYTF. CDR3 sequence (DNA): TGCGCCAGCAGCTTGGCCGGTGGCTATGGCTACACCTTC. This rearrangement joins TRBV5-1 to TRBJ1-2; the D is unclear. The ends were cut back, 0 bases at V and 4 bases at J, with 7 bases in the middle. CDR1 and CDR2 from the germline V gene are SGHRS and YFSETQ. CDR3 length equals 13 residues.

The V and J genes are TRBV5-6 and TRBJ1-5; possible D gene TRBD1, 6 bases. Per the germline V gene, CDR1 is SGHDT and CDR2 is YYEEEE. V was pared by 4 bases and J by 5 bases, with 16 bases between. The CDR3 runs to 15 residues. CDR3 protein: CASSLRGLGDQPQHF. CDR3 in DNA: TGTGCCAGCAGCCTGAGGGGGTTAGGTGATCAGCCCCAGCATTTT.

The gene calls are TRBV3-1 (or the pseudogene TRBV3-2) and TRBJ1-3; 7 bases match TRBD1. The junction had 5 bases not matched to a gene; V was cut back by 2 bases and J by 4 bases. Germline-derived CDR1 and CDR2 are LGHDT and YNNKEL (reference sequence). The CDR3 contains 15 residues. The DNA of the CDR3 is TGTGCCAGCAGCCAAAGGGACAGCCAAGGAAACACCATATATTTT. Its protein is CASSQRDSQGNTIYF.

The genes are TRBV11-3 and TRBJ2-3, with a tentative D call TRBD2 (6 bases). This CDR3 is 14 amino acids long. Deletions cut 3 bases from V and 6 bases from J, with 13 bases between. CDR1 and CDR2 from the germline V gene are SGHNT and YENEEA. The chain's CDR3 is CASSFGGVGDTQYF. The CDR3 DNA reads TGTGCCAGCAGCTTCGGCGGGGTCGGGGATACGCAGTATTTT. Full variable domain (missing parts from reference TRBV11-3 and TRBJ2-3): EAGVVQSPRYKIIEKKQPVAFWCNPISGHNTLYWYLQNLGQGPELLIRYENEEAVDDSQLPKDRFSAERLKGVDSTLKIQPAELGDSAVYLCASSFGGVGDTQYFGPGTRLTVL.

The chain links TRBV14 to TRBJ1-3; D call uncertain. The CDR3 length is 15 residues. Between the trimmed V and J ends, which lost 1 base and 0 bases, there was a span of 7 bases. Germline V gene lookup returns CDR1 SGHDN and CDR2 FVKESK. Here the CDR3 DNA reads TGTGCCAGCAGCCAAGTTGCTATCTCTGGAAACACCATATATTTT. It encodes CASSQVAISGNTIYF.

The chain employs TRBV12-5 and TRBJ1-1; TRBD1 matches 7 bases. Germline V CDR1 and CDR2: LGHNT, FRNRAP. There are 14 residues in the CDR3. The J segment lost 1 base and the V segment lost 5 bases, leaving 4 bases of the junction unmatched. The CDR3 DNA follows: TGTGCTAGTGGTCTGGGACAGACGAACACTGAAGCTTTCTTT. This encodes CASGLGQTNTEAFF. Complete variable domain (other parts from reference TRBV12-5 and TRBJ1-1): DARVTQTPRHKVTEMGQEVTMRCQPILGHNTVFWYRQTMMQGLELLAYFRNRAPLDDSGMPKDRFSAEMPDATLATLKIQPSEPRDSAVYFCASGLGQTNTEAFFGQGTRLTVV.

This chain connects TRBV27 to TRBJ1-1; D may be TRBD1 (5 bases). This CDR3 has 15 amino acids. The V end lost 5 bases, the J end lost 0 bases, and 13 bases lay between the germline ends. CDR1 MNHEY and CDR2 SMNVEV come from the germline V gene (reference sequence). The CDR3 reads CASSKWGGMNTEAFF. The CDR3 nucleotides are TGTGCCAGCAGTAAGTGGGGCGGTATGAACACTGAAGCTTTCTTT.

CDR3 nucleotides: TGTGCCAGCAGGGAAATGGGACAGAACACTGAAGCTTTCTTT. It yields the protein CASREMGQNTEAFF. V and J are TRBV2 and TRBJ1-1, with D maybe TRBD1 (6 bases). The CDR3 loop spans 14 amino acids. The V end lost 6 bases, the J end lost 1 base, and 12 bases lay between the germline ends. Germline V CDR1 and CDR2: SNHLY, FYNNEI.

The chain carries TRBV6-5 and TRBJ1-2; 8 bases align to TRBD1. In germline, CDR1 is MNHEY, CDR2 SVGAGI. The CDR3 extends over 14 amino acids. V lost 10 bases, J lost 4 bases, and 11 bases stayed unmatched. CDR3 sequence reads: CATKRTGRTYGYTF. In nucleotides, the CDR3 is TGTGCCACAAAACGGACAGGGAGGACCTATGGCTACACCTTC.

V is TRBV5-6 and J is TRBJ2-7; the D gene is possibly TRBD2 (6 bases). The CDR3 is 14 residues long. Looked up from germline, CDR1 is SGHDT and CDR2 is YYEEEE. Trimming took off 4 bases at V and 0 bases at J, with 11 bases between the two ends. CDR3 in amino acids: CASSRVGGSYEQYF. The CDR3 DNA is TGTGCCAGCAGCAGGGTGGGGGGCTCCTACGAGCAGTACTTC.

The rearrangement uses TRBV10-3 and TRBJ2-1; the match to TRBD2 covers 9 bases. With 6 bases clipped from V and 4 bases from J, the junction kept 7 bases outside the gene matches. CDR3 size: 15 residues. Germline V gene sequence: CDR1 ENHRY, CDR2 SYGVKD. The CDR3 sequence is CAISQRRGGYNEQFF. CDR3 DNA sequence: TGTGCCATCAGCCAGAGGCGGGGGGGGTACAATGAGCAGTTCTTC.

The chain employs TRBV27 and TRBJ2-7; 7 bases are a match to TRBD1. Trimming took 6 bases from V and 2 from J; bases not matched to a gene: 7. CDR1 is MNHEY, CDR2 SMNVEV, per germline (reference sequence). This CDR3 is built from 14 residues. The CDR3 DNA reads TGTGCCAGCAGAGAAGACAGGGTACCCTACGAGCAGTACTTC. This gives the protein CASREDRVPYEQYF.

For the CDR3, the DNA is TGTGCCAGCAGTGCCTTACAGGGCCGGGGAGAGACCCAGTACTTC. As protein: CASSALQGRGETQYF. V gene TRBV2 combines with J gene TRBJ2-5; D is perhaps TRBD1 (6 bases). From germline, CDR1 is SNHLY and CDR2 FYNNEI. The CDR3 runs 15 residues. Trimming left V 4 bases short and J 4 bases short, with 16 bases between.